This T cell receptor (beta chain) was profiled in a study of blood T cell repertoires in COVID-19. A few counts support this clone. Some clones are missing from TCRdb's copy, which holds only in-frame ones; the method was immunoSEQ multiplex PCR. Among approximately 300,000 clones, approximately 91% were seen once, and the ten largest hold about 5%. Participants were placed into cohorts based on the clinical history they reported. CDR3 size: 16 residues. Germline lookup yields CDR1 SGHTA and CDR2 FQGNSA. The V and J ends lost 5 bases and 2 bases respectively, with 16 bases between them. The source of this sequence is a man between 60 and 70 years old who had recovered from COVID-19. Sequenced sample: PBMCs or T cells enriched from blood (not recorded which). V and J are TRBV7-2 and TRBJ1-5; D possibly corresponds to TRBD1 (6 bases). In nucleotides, the CDR3 is TGTGCCAGCAGCGCACAGGGAGGGTTGGGCAATCAGCCCCAGCATTTT. It codes for CASSAQGGLGNQPQHF. Filled out from reference TRBV7-2 and TRBJ1-5, the complete variable domain reads GAGVSQSPSNKVTEKGKDVELRCDPISGHTALYWYRQSLGQGLEFLIYFQGNSAPDKSGLPSDRFSAERTGGSVSTLTIQRTQQEDSAVYLCASSAQGGLGNQPQHFGDGTRLSIL.